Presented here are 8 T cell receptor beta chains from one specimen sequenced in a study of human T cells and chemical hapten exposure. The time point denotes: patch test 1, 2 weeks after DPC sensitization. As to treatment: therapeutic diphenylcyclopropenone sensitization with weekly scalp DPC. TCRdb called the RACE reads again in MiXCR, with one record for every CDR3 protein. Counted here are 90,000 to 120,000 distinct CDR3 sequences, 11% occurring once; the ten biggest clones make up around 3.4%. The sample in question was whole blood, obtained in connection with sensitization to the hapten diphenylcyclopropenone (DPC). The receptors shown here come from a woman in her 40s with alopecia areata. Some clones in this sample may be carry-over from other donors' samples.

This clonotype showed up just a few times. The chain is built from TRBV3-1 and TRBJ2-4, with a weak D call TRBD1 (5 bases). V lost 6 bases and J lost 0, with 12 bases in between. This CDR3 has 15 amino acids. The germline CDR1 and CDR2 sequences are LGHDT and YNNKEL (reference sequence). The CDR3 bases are TGTGCCAGCAGTCAGGACAACTTAGCCAAAAACATTCAGTACTTC. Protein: CASSQDNLAKNIQYF. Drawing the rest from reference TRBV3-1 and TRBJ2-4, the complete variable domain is DTAVSQTPKYLVTQMGNDKSIKCEQNLGHDTMYWYKQDSKKFLKIMFSYNNKELIINETVPNRFSPKSPDKAHLNLHINSLELGDSAVYFCASSQDNLAKNIQYFGAGTRLSVL.

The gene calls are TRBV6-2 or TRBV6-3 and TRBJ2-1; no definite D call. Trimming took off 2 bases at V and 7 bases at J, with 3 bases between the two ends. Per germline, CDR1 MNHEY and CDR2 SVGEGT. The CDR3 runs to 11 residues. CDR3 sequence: CASSYANEQFF. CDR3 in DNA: TGTGCCAGCAGTTACGCTAATGAGCAGTTCTTC.

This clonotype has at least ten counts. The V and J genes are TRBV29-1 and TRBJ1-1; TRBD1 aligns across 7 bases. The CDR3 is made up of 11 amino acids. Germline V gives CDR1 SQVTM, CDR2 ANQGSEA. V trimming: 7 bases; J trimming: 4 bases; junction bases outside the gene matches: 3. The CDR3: CSGGQLTEAFF. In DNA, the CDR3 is TGCAGCGGGGGACAGCTCACTGAAGCTTTCTTT.

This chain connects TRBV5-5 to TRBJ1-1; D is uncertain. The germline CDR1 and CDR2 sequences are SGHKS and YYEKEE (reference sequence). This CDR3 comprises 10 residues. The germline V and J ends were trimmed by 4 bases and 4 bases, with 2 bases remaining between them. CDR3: CASSATEAFF. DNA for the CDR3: TGTGCCAGCAGCGCCACTGAAGCTTTCTTT.

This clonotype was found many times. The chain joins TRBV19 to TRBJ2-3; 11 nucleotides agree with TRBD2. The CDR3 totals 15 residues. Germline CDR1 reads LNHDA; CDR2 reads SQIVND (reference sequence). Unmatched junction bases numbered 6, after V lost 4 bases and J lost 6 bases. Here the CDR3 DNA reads TGTGCCAGTAGTAATAGCGGGGGGGGCGCCGATACGCAGTATTTT. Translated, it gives CASSNSGGGADTQYF. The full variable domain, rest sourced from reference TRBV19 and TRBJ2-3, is DGGITQSPKYLFRKEGQNVTLSCEQNLNHDAMYWYRQDPGQGLRLIYYSQIVNDFQKGDIAEGYSVSREKKESFPLTVTSAQKNPTAFYLCASSNSGGGADTQYFGPGTRLTVL.

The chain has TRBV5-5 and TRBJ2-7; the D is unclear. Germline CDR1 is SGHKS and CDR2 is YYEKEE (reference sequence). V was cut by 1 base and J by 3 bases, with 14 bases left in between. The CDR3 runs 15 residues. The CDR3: CASSLSATNDYEQYF. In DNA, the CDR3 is TGTGCCAGCAGCTTGTCCGCCACGAACGACTACGAGCAGTACTTC.

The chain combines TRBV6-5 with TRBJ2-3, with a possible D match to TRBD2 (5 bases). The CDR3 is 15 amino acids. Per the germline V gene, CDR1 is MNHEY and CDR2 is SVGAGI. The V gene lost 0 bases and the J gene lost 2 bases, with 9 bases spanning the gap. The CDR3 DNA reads TGTGCCAGCAGTTACTCTGAGGGAGTCACAGATACGCAGTATTTT. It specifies CASSYSEGVTDTQYF.

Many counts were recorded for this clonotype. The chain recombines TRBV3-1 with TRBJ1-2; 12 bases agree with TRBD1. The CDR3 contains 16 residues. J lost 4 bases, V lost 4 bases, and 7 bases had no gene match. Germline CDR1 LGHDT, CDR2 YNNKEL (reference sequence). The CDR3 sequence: CASSPGQGARSYGYTF. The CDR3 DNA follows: TGTGCCAGCAGCCCGGGACAGGGGGCGCGAAGCTATGGCTACACCTTC.